These 14 T cell receptor beta chains were all obtained from the same sample, sequenced in a study of radiation and T cells in renal cell carcinoma. The sample's treatment: 15 Gy SBRT to primary tumor, nephrectomy 4 weeks later. Assay used: immunoSEQ multiplex PCR; TCRdb lists only in-frame clones, some missing. Seen here are under 20,000 clones, approximately 62% observed once, and the top ten hold under 15%. The sequencing used tumor tissue, collected from a patient whose treatment included radiotherapy and nephrectomy. All receptors derive from a woman in her seventies with renal cell carcinoma.

The chain combines TRBV19 with TRBJ1-2; a weak D match, TRBD1 (6 bases). This CDR3 spans 18 amino acids. Trimming removed 4 bases from V and 1 base from J, with 22 bases in between. The germline CDR1 and CDR2 sequences are LNHDA and SQIVND (reference sequence). The CDR3 region is CASSRLLGQGGSNYGYTF. DNA for the CDR3: TGTGCCAGTAGTAGACTTTTGGGACAAGGAGGGAGTAACTATGGCTACACCTTC.

The genes are TRBV10-3 and TRBJ1-2; D is ambiguous. Germline CDR1 and CDR2: ENHRY and SYGVKD. This CDR3 is 16 amino acids long. V was clipped by 2 bases and J by 0 bases, with 13 bases between them. In DNA form, the CDR3 reads TGTGCCATCAGTGAGCCCCGGACGCGAGCTAACTATGGCTACACCTTC. It yields the protein CAISEPRTRANYGYTF.

This chain connects TRBV6-6 to TRBJ1-6, with D uncertain. Germline V gives CDR1 MNHNY, CDR2 SVGAGI (reference sequence). V lost 3 bases to trimming and J lost 6 bases, with 0 bases between them. The CDR3 covers 11 residues. DNA for the CDR3: TGTGCCAGCAGTTATAATTCACCCCTCCACTTT. The encoded protein is CASSYNSPLHF.

The V call is TRBV6-4, the J call TRBJ2-5, with D unclear. Germline CDR1 MRHNA, CDR2 SNTAGT. The CDR3 extends over 13 amino acids. V lost 3 bases and J 5 bases, leaving 10 bases between the germline ends. The CDR3 nucleotides are TGTGCCAGCAGTGAAAAGGAAAGCGAGACCCAGTACTTC. This sequence encodes CASSEKESETQYF.

This sequence joins TRBV9 and TRBJ2-3; TRBD1 or TRBD2 may be the D gene (5 bases each). V lost 0 bases, J lost 5 bases, and 13 bases lay in between. Germline values: CDR1 SGDLS, CDR2 YYNGEE. This CDR3 region has 15 residues. For the CDR3, the DNA is TGTGCCAGCAGCGTAGGAGGGACCCCCAGAGATACGCAGTATTTT. Translated: CASSVGGTPRDTQYF.

This chain links TRBV4-2 with TRBJ2-3; the D is unclear. Trimming shortened V by 0 bases and J by 1 base, and 11 bases separated the two germline ends. The CDR3 runs 16 residues. CDR1 is LGHNA and CDR2 is YNFKEQ in the germline V gene. The CDR3 DNA follows: TGTGCCAGCAGCCAAGAGGCAGCACCACGCACAGATACGCAGTATTTT. It is translated as CASSQEAAPRTDTQYF.

The gene calls are TRBV7-2 and TRBJ1-5; TRBD1 is a possible D gene (6 bases). Germline-derived CDR1 and CDR2 are SGHTA and FQGNSA. CDR3 length: 16 amino acids. The V end was cut by 5 bases, the J end by 5 bases, with 19 bases between. The CDR3 here is CASSLQRGQADQPQHF. The CDR3 DNA reads as TGTGCCAGCAGCCTCCAACGGGGGCAGGCGGATCAGCCCCAGCATTTT. Based on the CDR3 plus reference TRBV7-2 and TRBJ1-5, the full variable domain is GAGVSQSPSNKVTEKGKDVELRCDPISGHTALYWYRQSLGQGLEFLIYFQGNSAPDKSGLPSDRFSAERTGGSVSTLTIQRTQQEDSAVYLCASSLQRGQADQPQHFGDGTRLSIL.

This chain uses TRBV7-6 with TRBJ2-2, with 7 positions matching TRBD1. Losses at the gene ends were 5 bases for V and 2 bases for J; bases not matched to a gene: 2. Germline V CDR1 and CDR2: SGHVS, FNYEAQ. This CDR3 is built from 14 residues. CDR3 coding DNA: TGTGCCAGCAGCCAAGGGGGCAACACCGGGGAGCTGTTTTTT. This encodes CASSQGGNTGELFF.

This clone was counted a few times. The V gene is TRBV2, the J gene TRBJ1-6; D uncertain. Germline loops: CDR1 SNHLY, CDR2 FYNNEI. The CDR3 extends over 13 amino acids. Trimming removed 8 bases from V and 9 bases from J, with 14 bases in between. The CDR3 protein is CASCLKIGSPLHF. The CDR3 DNA sequence: TGTGCCAGCTGTTTAAAGATAGGTTCACCCCTCCACTTT.

The chain employs TRBV11-2 and TRBJ2-1; D remains ambiguous. V was cut by 0 bases and J by 6 bases, with 12 bases left in between. Germline V gene sequence: CDR1 SGHAT, CDR2 FQNNGV. The CDR3 is 15 amino acids. The CDR3 DNA is TGTGCCAGCAGCTTAGAGCTATTGCTTACCAATGAGCAGTTCTTC. Residues: CASSLELLLTNEQFF.

The genes are TRBV28 and TRBJ1-1, with 8 positions matching TRBD1. This CDR3 region has 12 residues. Germline CDR1 is MDHEN and CDR2 is SYDVKM. Losses at the gene ends were 8 bases for V and 6 bases for J; bases not matched to a gene: 5. In DNA, the CDR3 is TGTGCCAGCCGGACAGGGAGGTCTGAAGCTTTCTTT. As protein: CASRTGRSEAFF.

This clone was counted only a few times. The chain links TRBV10-3 to TRBJ1-5; no reliable D call. In germline, CDR1 is ENHRY, CDR2 SYGVKD. With 2 bases removed from V and 3 bases from J, the gap between germline ends came to 8 bases. The CDR3 is 14 amino acids. The CDR3 spells CAISEGRDNQPQHF. For the CDR3, the DNA is TGTGCCATCAGTGAGGGGAGGGACAATCAGCCCCAGCATTTT.

The V and J genes are TRBV4-1 and TRBJ2-3, with 11 bases fitting TRBD2. Germline values: CDR1 MGHRA, CDR2 YSYEKL. The V and J ends lost 0 bases and 5 bases, in that order; junction bases with no gene match: 4. The CDR3 has 16 residues. This CDR3 reads CASSQDSGGARDTQYF. The DNA of the CDR3 is TGCGCCAGCAGCCAAGATAGCGGGGGGGCGAGAGATACGCAGTATTTT.

This clone was counted a few times. The rearrangement uses TRBV4-3 and TRBJ2-3; tentatively, D is TRBD2 (5 bases). Trimming shortened V by 5 bases and J by 6 bases, and 15 bases separated the two germline ends. This CDR3 has 14 residues. Germline V gene lookup returns CDR1 LGHNA and CDR2 YSLEER. The CDR3 here is CASSSGGPTDTQYF. The CDR3 DNA sequence: TGCGCCAGCAGCAGCGGCGGTCCAACGGATACGCAGTATTTT.